The 30 T cell receptor beta chains presented below share a single source sample, sequenced in a study of molecular identifiers for immune sequencing clone quantification. TCRdb passed the PCR reads through MiXCR, listing each CDR3 protein once. Among roughly 630,000 distinct CDR3 sequences listed, about 25% were seen once. Sequenced: naive CD8+ T cells from blood, with Jurkat cell RNA spiked in. Stated subset: FACS-sorted CD8+CD4-CCR7+CD45RA+ naive T cells. All receptors derive from a human donor in good health. Some libraries in this study had Jurkat cell RNA spiked in.

In its sample, this clonotype was seen many times. This chain links TRBV11-3 with TRBJ2-1, with TRBD2 identical over 7 bases. This CDR3 contains 15 residues. The junction had 11 bases not matched to a gene; V was cut back by 4 bases and J by 8 bases. The germline CDR1 and CDR2 sequences are SGHNT and YENEEA. Here the CDR3 reads CASSSHRGETDEQFF. The CDR3 bases are TGTGCCAGCAGCTCACATCGGGGGGAGACCGATGAGCAGTTCTTC. The variable domain in full, completed from reference TRBV11-3 and TRBJ2-1, reads EAGVVQSPRYKIIEKKQPVAFWCNPISGHNTLYWYLQNLGQGPELLIRYENEEAVDDSQLPKDRFSAERLKGVDSTLKIQPAELGDSAVYLCASSSHRGETDEQFFGPGTRLTVL.

This clonotype was detected many times. The chain joins TRBV5-6 to TRBJ1-1; D is unresolved. Germline CDR1 SGHDT, CDR2 YYEEEE. The CDR3 is 14 residues long. V was trimmed by 0 bases and J by 5 bases, leaving 11 bases between them. CDR3 region: CASSLGVVATEAFF. CDR3 nucleotides: TGTGCCAGCAGCTTGGGGGTAGTGGCTACTGAAGCTTTCTTT. The full variable domain, rest sourced from reference TRBV5-6 and TRBJ1-1, is DAGVTQSPTHLIKTRGQQVTLRCSPKSGHDTVSWYQQALGQGPQFIFQYYEEEERQRGNFPDRFSGHQFPNYSSELNVNALLLGDSALYLCASSLGVVATEAFFGQGTRLTVV.

On this clonotype itself: This clone may be a read error of a much larger clone one base away. The chain carries TRBV27 and TRBJ2-3, with a weak D call TRBD1 (6 bases). CDR1 is MNHEY, CDR2 SMNVEV, per germline (reference sequence). The length of the CDR3 is 12 residues. The CDR3 sequence is CASSLHSGTIHF. The CDR3 DNA reads TGTGCCAGCAGTTTACATTCAGGGACAATCCATTTT.

This clonotype has only a few counts. The V gene is TRBV21-1, the J gene TRBJ2-6; the DNA was not used to check the table's D call, TRBD1. TRBV21-1 is recorded as a pseudogene. The CDR3 length is 17 residues. The CDR3 coding sequence is TGTGCCAGCAGCAAAGTGGGCGGGAACTCTGGGGCCAACGTCCTGACTTTC. It translates to CASSKVGGNSGANVLTF.

The gene calls are TRBV5-4 and TRBJ1-2; perhaps TRBD1 as D (6 bases). CDR3 size: 15 residues. The V end lost 1 base, the J end lost 7 bases, and 17 bases lay between the germline ends. Germline-derived CDR1 and CDR2 are SGHNT and YYREEE (reference sequence). The chain's CDR3 is CASSLMAGAYSGYTF. CDR3 in DNA: TGTGCCAGCAGCTTGATGGCAGGGGCGTATAGTGGCTACACCTTC.

The chain combines TRBV5-1 with TRBJ2-5, with a tentative D call TRBD1 (5 bases). The V end lost 2 bases, the J end lost 2 bases, and 10 bases lay between the germline ends. CDR3 length: 14 amino acids. Germline V lookup: CDR1 SGHRS, CDR2 YFSETQ. CDR3 nucleotide sequence: TGCGCCAGCAGCTTCGGGCAGGGACAAGAGACCCAGTACTTC. This translates into CASSFGQGQETQYF.

This clonotype was recorded many times. The chain is built from TRBV29-1 and TRBJ2-3, with D maybe TRBD2 (6 bases). There are 14 residues in the CDR3. The V and J ends lost 4 bases and 2 bases respectively, with 13 bases between them. Germline CDR1 and CDR2: SQVTM and ANQGSEA. The CDR3 reads CSVASEFLTDTQYF. CDR3 nucleotides: TGCAGCGTTGCTAGCGAGTTTCTCACAGATACGCAGTATTTT.

This clonotype came up many times. This sequence joins TRBV7-2 and TRBJ1-1, with no clear D. CDR3 length equals 17 residues. V lost 1 base and J 0 bases, leaving 15 bases between the germline ends. Germline V gene sequence: CDR1 SGHTA, CDR2 FQGNSA. For the CDR3, the DNA is TGTGCCAGCAGCTTAGAGGTAGGAGGAGGGTTGAACACTGAAGCTTTCTTT. Its translation is CASSLEVGGGLNTEAFF.

This clonotype was observed once. This may come from a read error, since a much larger clone is one base off. The rearrangement links TRBV27 to TRBJ1-4; D gene uncertain. The CDR3 consists of 15 residues. V lost 1 base and J 11 bases, leaving 17 bases between the germline ends. Germline values: CDR1 MNHEY, CDR2 SMNVEV (reference sequence). CDR3 in amino acids: CASSLWLGTESKLFF. CDR3 in DNA: TGTGCCAGCAGTTTATGGTTGGGCACCGAGTCGAAACTGTTTTTT.

Of note for this clonotype: This may come from a read error, since a much larger clone is one base off. The chain is built from TRBV29-1 and TRBJ2-3; tentatively, D is TRBD2 (6 bases). The CDR3 runs 11 residues. Germline V gene sequence: CDR1 SQVTM, CDR2 ANQGSEA. The CDR3 sequence: CGVETPAGWYF. CDR3 sequence (DNA): TGCGGCGTTGAAACCCCCGCGGGGTGGTATTTT.

This clonotype appeared many times. CDR3 protein: CASSFITGNTEAFF. The DNA of the CDR3 is TGTGCCAGCAGCTTCATCACAGGGAATACTGAAGCTTTCTTT. V gene TRBV13 combines with J gene TRBJ1-1, with D maybe TRBD1 (6 bases). The V end was cut by 3 bases, the J end by 5 bases, with 13 bases between. The CDR3 has 14 amino acids. The germline V gene has CDR1 PRHDT and CDR2 FYEKMQ (reference sequence).

This clonotype was seen repeatedly, ten times or more. The genes are TRBV2 and TRBJ2-7, with D maybe TRBD2 (5 bases). The CDR3 extends over 14 amino acids. V shed 7 bases and J shed 1 base, with 14 bases lying between them. Germline CDR1 SNHLY, CDR2 FYNNEI. The CDR3 DNA sequence: TGTGCCAGCATCGAAGGAACGGGGTCCTACGAGCAGTACTTC. Amino acids: CASIEGTGSYEQYF. The whole variable domain, filled in from reference TRBV2 and TRBJ2-7, reads EPEVTQTPSHQVTQMGQEVILRCVPISNHLYFYWYRQILGQKVEFLVSFYNNEISEKSEIFDDQFSVERPDGSNFTLKIRSTKLEDSAMYFCASIEGTGSYEQYFGPGTRLTVT.

The rearrangement uses TRBV19 and TRBJ2-1; D remains ambiguous. V gave up 3 bases and J gave up 8 bases, with 17 bases separating them. CDR3 length: 15 residues. Germline CDR1 LNHDA, CDR2 SQIVND (reference sequence). The DNA of the CDR3 is TGTGCCAGTAGTATCGATAGCTCTGCCCGCGATGAGCAGTTCTTC. The encoded protein is CASSIDSSARDEQFF.

The table lists this clonotype with a few counts. The J gene is TRBJ1-5, the V gene TRBV27; D is possibly TRBD1 (5 bases). The CDR3 loop spans 15 amino acids. V gave up 5 bases and J gave up 1 base, with 12 bases separating them. Germline CDR1 reads MNHEY; CDR2 reads SMNVEV (reference sequence). The CDR3 DNA sequence: TGTGCCAGCAGTCTAAAGGGACGGAGCAATCAGCCCCAGCATTTT. As protein: CASSLKGRSNQPQHF.

This clonotype came up a few times. A read error may produce the germline difference seen at one junction end. This chain connects TRBV18 to TRBJ2-1, with a possible D match to TRBD2 (6 bases). The germline gives CDR1 KGHSH, CDR2 LQKENI. This CDR3 region has 14 residues. CDR3 region: CASSSPGTSNEQFF. DNA of the CDR3: TGTGCCAGCTCATCACCGGGGACTTCCAATGAGCAGTTCTTC.

This clonotype has ten or more counts. The chain employs TRBV6-2 or TRBV6-3 and TRBJ1-1; D might be TRBD1 (5 bases). The CDR3 consists of 12 residues. The V end was cut by 2 bases, the J end by 7 bases, with 8 bases between. Germline CDR1 reads MNHEY; CDR2 reads SVGEGT. Here the CDR3 reads CASSYGDLEAFF. The DNA of the CDR3 is TGTGCCAGCAGTTACGGGGACCTTGAAGCTTTCTTT.

This clonotype was picked up many times. The chain links TRBV21-1 to TRBJ1-5; TRBD1 reflects the table's D call only, with no check against the DNA. TRBV21-1 is a recognized pseudogene. This CDR3 comprises 16 residues. The CDR3 bases are TGTGCCAGCAGCAGCCGGGACAGGCCGAACTATCAGCCCCAGCATTTT. Protein: CASSSRDRPNYQPQHF.

Of note for this clonotype: A much larger clone differs from this one at a single base, so this may be a read error. The V and J genes are TRBV11-2 and TRBJ2-7; 10 positions agree with TRBD2. V trimming: 7 bases; J trimming: 5 bases; junction bases outside the gene matches: 2. CDR1 is SGHAT, CDR2 FQNNGV, per germline. CDR3 length: 12 residues. CDR3 region: CASTGLADEQYF. CDR3 bases: TGTGCCAGCACCGGACTAGCGGACGAGCAGTACTTC. Complete variable domain (other parts from reference TRBV11-2 and TRBJ2-7): EAGVAQSPRYKIIEKRQSVAFWCNPISGHATLYWYQQILGQGPKLLIQFQNNGVVDDSQLPKDRFSAERLKGVDSTLKIQPAKLEDSAVYLCASTGLADEQYFGPGTRLTVT.

This clonotype was detected many times. V usage is TRBV20-1 and J usage is TRBJ2-4; D remains ambiguous. There are 17 residues in the CDR3. Trimming stripped 2 bases from V and 3 bases from J, with 20 bases between. Germline CDR1 DFQATT, CDR2 SNEGSKA (reference sequence). CDR3 protein: CSARSSKQTLGKNIQYF. DNA for the CDR3: TGCAGTGCTAGAAGCAGCAAGCAGACGTTAGGCAAAAACATTCAGTACTTC.

As to this clonotype: One end of the junction fails to match germline, which may point to a read error. The gene calls are TRBV11-2 and TRBJ1-2; D is possibly TRBD1 (5 bases). Germline-derived CDR1 and CDR2 are SGHAT and FQNNGV. CDR3 length: 13 amino acids. CDR3 amino acids: CASILGGVGGYPF. In nucleotides, the CDR3 is TGTGCCAGCATCCTTGGGGGTGTCGGAGGCTACCCCTTC. The complete variable domain, with remaining parts taken from reference TRBV11-2 and TRBJ1-2, reads EAGVAQSPRYKIIEKRQSVAFWCNPISGHATLYWYQQILGQGPKLLIQFQNNGVVDDSQLPKDRFSAERLKGVDSTLKIQPAKLEDSAVYLCASILGGVGGYPFGSGTRLTVV.

The table lists this clonotype with a few counts. V usage is TRBV2 and J usage is TRBJ2-5, with 9 positions matching TRBD2. V gave up 3 bases and J gave up 4 bases; unmatched junction bases: 15. Germline V gives CDR1 SNHLY, CDR2 FYNNEI. The CDR3 has 18 residues. CDR3: CASSEGRGGPYVLETQYF. In DNA, the CDR3 is TGTGCCAGCAGTGAGGGGCGGGGGGGCCCTTACGTTCTAGAGACCCAGTACTTC.

This clonotype was recorded many times. The chain links TRBV20-1 to TRBJ2-3; 7 bases map to TRBD1. V shed 2 bases and J 5 bases; nucleotides not matched to a gene: 7. Germline assignment: CDR1 DFQATT and CDR2 SNEGSKA (reference sequence). The CDR3 spans 14 residues. The CDR3 nucleotides are TGCAGTGCTAGATTCACAGGGGCCGAAGATACGCAGTATTTT. Translated, it gives CSARFTGAEDTQYF.

This clonotype was detected ten times or more. The V gene is TRBV5-1, the J gene TRBJ2-5, with 9 bases fitting TRBD1. The V and J ends lost 4 bases and 1 base, in that order; junction bases with no gene match: 8. The germline gives CDR1 SGHRS, CDR2 YFSETQ. This CDR3 region has 16 residues. The CDR3 here is CASSGDGTGFQETQYF. The CDR3 DNA is TGCGCCAGCAGCGGCGACGGGACAGGGTTCCAAGAGACCCAGTACTTC.

Of note for this clonotype: A read error may explain this, as a much larger clone is one base away. This rearrangement joins TRBV3-1 to TRBJ2-5, with D perhaps TRBD1 (5 bases). From germline, CDR1 is LGHDT and CDR2 YNNKEL (reference sequence). The CDR3 totals 18 residues. CDR3 region: CASSQERGANPGAETQDF. CDR3 DNA sequence: TGTGCCAGCAGCCAAGAAAGGGGCGCCAACCCGGGTGCTGAGACCCAGGACTTC.

This sequence joins TRBV27 and TRBJ1-5; 8 bases are shared with TRBD1. Germline CDR1 is MNHEY and CDR2 is SMNVEV (reference sequence). The CDR3 extends over 14 amino acids. Trimming at V came to 6 bases and at J to 3 bases, leaving 4 bases not matched to a gene. The CDR3 DNA reads as TGTGCCAGCAGGGGGACAGGTTTCAATCAGCCCCAGCATTTT. This encodes CASRGTGFNQPQHF.

The chain joins TRBV4-3 to TRBJ2-3; TRBD1 agrees at 10 bases. The CDR3 consists of 18 residues. Germline V CDR1 and CDR2: LGHNA, YSLEER. Germline trimming cut 0 bases from V and 11 bases from J; bases unmatched to any gene: 17. Written as DNA, the CDR3 is TGCGCCAGCAGCCAAGATCAAGGACAGGGGGTTTTCACAGATGTGCAGTATTTT. Its protein product is CASSQDQGQGVFTDVQYF.

This clonotype has ten or more counts. The J gene is TRBJ2-4, the V gene TRBV12-3 or TRBV12-4, with a tentative D call TRBD1 (6 bases). The CDR3 is made up of 15 amino acids. V was trimmed by 6 bases and J by 8 bases, leaving 20 bases between them. The CDR3: CASRDDRDKKDIQYF. The CDR3 DNA reads as TGTGCCAGCAGAGACGACCGGGACAAGAAGGACATTCAGTACTTC.

This clonotype was seen only a few times. The J gene is TRBJ1-1, the V gene TRBV9, with a possible D match to TRBD1 (5 bases). The V gene's germline CDR1 is SGDLS and CDR2 YYNGEE. V was trimmed by 0 bases and J by 1 base, leaving 10 bases between them. This CDR3 region has 15 residues. CDR3 DNA: TGTGCCAGCAGCGTAGGGAACAGGCCGAACACTGAAGCTTTCTTT. Its protein product is CASSVGNRPNTEAFF. Filled out from reference TRBV9 and TRBJ1-1, the complete variable domain reads DSGVTQTPKHLITATGQRVTLRCSPRSGDLSVYWYQQSLDQGLQFLIQYYNGEERAKGNILERFSAQQFPDLHSELNLSSLELGDSALYFCASSVGNRPNTEAFFGQGTRLTVV.

This clonotype was recorded at least ten times. The chain couples TRBV6-2 or TRBV6-3 to TRBJ1-1; D is unclear. V was shortened by 0 bases and J by 1 base, with 9 bases between the two germline ends. CDR1 is MNHEY and CDR2 is SVGEGT in the germline V gene. The CDR3 has 15 amino acids. Here the CDR3 DNA reads TGTGCCAGCAGTTACTCGATGGCCCAGAACACTGAAGCTTTCTTT. It specifies CASSYSMAQNTEAFF.

As to this clonotype: A junction end diverges from the germline sequence, so it may reflect a read error. For the CDR3, the DNA is TGCAACGTTGAAGGAAGAGTCTTCACTGAAGCTTTCTTT. As protein: CNVEGRVFTEAFF. This chain links TRBV29-1 with TRBJ1-1; D uncertain. Germline CDR1 reads SQVTM; CDR2 reads ANQGSEA. The CDR3 has 13 residues.